This paragraph covers one T cell receptor beta chain sequence. Its matching antigen is unknown. The data were obtained in a study of OX40 agonist ivuxolimab in advanced cancers. Whole-study findings and limits: The CD4+ and CD8+ T cells in the blood had expanded clonally by week 6 at 0.1 to 3.0 mg/kg. CD8+ T cells averaged more expanded clones than CD4+.

Sequencing was performed with immunoSEQ multiplex PCR; in TCRdb, only in-frame clones are kept and a portion is missing. Of approximately 90,000 clones in the sample, about 90% were seen once. V shed 3 bases and J shed 8 bases, with 10 bases lying between them. This CDR3 has 11 residues. The germline V gene has CDR1 SQVTM and CDR2 ANQGSEA. The sampling schedule covered blood at baseline, cycle 4 day 1, and cycle 7 day 1. The receptor's source is an adult with an advanced solid tumor such as melanoma, head and neck, liver or kidney cancer. The rearrangement joins TRBV29-1 to TRBJ1-2, with a tentative D call TRBD1 (6 bases). Sequenced here: CD4+ or CD8+ T cells sorted from blood, sampled in a trial of the OX40 agonist ivuxolimab. This CDR3 reads CSVEVGGGYTF. The CDR3, as DNA: TGCAGCGTTGAGGTGGGGGGCGGCTACACCTTC. Full variable domain (remainder filled in from reference TRBV29-1 and TRBJ1-2): SAVISQKPSRDICQRGTSLTIQCQVDSQVTMMFWYRQQPGQSLTLIATANQGSEATYESGFVIDKFPISRPNLTFSTLTVSNMSPEDSSIYLCSVEVGGGYTFGSGTRLTVV.